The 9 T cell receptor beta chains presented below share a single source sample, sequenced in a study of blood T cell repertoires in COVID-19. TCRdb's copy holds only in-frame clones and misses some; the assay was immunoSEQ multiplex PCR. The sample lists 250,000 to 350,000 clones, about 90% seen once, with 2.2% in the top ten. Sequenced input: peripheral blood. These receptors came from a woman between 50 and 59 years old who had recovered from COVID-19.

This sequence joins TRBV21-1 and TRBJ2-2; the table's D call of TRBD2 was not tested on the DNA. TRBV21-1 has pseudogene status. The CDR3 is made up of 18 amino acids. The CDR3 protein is CPSSNLSRGGAWTGELFF. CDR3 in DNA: TGTCCCAGCAGCAATCTTTCTCGCGGGGGGGCTTGGACCGGGGAGCTGTTTTTT.

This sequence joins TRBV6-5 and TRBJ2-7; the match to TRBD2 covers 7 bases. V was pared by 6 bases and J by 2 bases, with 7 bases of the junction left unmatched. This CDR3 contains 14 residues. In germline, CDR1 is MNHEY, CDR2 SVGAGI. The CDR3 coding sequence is TGTGCCAGCAGCCAGTACCGGGGGGCCTACGAGCAGTACTTC. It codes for CASSQYRGAYEQYF.

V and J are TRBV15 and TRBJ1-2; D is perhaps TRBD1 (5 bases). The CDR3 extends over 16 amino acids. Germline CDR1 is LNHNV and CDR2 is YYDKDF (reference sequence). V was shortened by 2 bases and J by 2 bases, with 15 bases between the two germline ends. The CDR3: CATSRNAFGGNYGYTF. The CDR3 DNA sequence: TGTGCCACCAGCAGAAATGCTTTTGGGGGGAACTATGGCTACACCTTC. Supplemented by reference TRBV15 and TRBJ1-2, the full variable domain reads DAMVIQNPRYQVTQFGKPVTLSCSQTLNHNVMYWYQQKSSQAPKLLFHYYDKDFNNEADTPDNFQSRRPNTSFCFLDIRSPGLGDTAMYLCATSRNAFGGNYGYTFGSGTRLTVV.

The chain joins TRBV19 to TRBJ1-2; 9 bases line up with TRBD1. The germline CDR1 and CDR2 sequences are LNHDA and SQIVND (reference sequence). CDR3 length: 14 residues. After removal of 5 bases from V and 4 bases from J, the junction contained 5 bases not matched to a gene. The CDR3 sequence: CASSWDRDGYGYTF. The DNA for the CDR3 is TGTGCCAGTAGTTGGGACAGGGACGGCTATGGCTACACCTTC. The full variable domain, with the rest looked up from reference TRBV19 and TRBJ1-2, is DGGITQSPKYLFRKEGQNVTLSCEQNLNHDAMYWYRQDPGQGLRLIYYSQIVNDFQKGDIAEGYSVSREKKESFPLTVTSAQKNPTAFYLCASSWDRDGYGYTFGSGTRLTVV.

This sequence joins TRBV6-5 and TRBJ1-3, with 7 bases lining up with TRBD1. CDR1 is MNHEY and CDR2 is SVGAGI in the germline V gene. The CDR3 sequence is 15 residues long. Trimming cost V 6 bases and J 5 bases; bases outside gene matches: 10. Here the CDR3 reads CASSLTNRGRNTIYF. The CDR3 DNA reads TGTGCCAGCAGCCTAACTAACAGGGGAAGAAACACCATATATTTT.

In DNA form, the CDR3 reads TGTGCCAGCAGTCCATCCGCAGGGCCCGCTTACAATGAGCAGTTCTTC. As protein: CASSPSAGPAYNEQFF. This chain links TRBV27 with TRBJ2-1, with a weak D call TRBD1 (5 bases). The CDR3 sequence is 16 residues long. Trimming cost V 5 bases and J 4 bases, with 18 bases left between them. Germline CDR1 and CDR2: MNHEY and SMNVEV (reference sequence).

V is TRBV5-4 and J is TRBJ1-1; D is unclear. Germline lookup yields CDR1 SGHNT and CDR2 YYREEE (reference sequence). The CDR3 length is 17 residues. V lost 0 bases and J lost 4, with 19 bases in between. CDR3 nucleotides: TGTGCCAGCAGCTTGGGGCTAGGAGGATTATCGGGCACTGAAGCTTTCTTT. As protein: CASSLGLGGLSGTEAFF.

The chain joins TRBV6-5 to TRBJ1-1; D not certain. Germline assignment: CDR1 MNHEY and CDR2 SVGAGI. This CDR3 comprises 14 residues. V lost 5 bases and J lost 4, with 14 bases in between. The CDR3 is CASSTRHGLTEAFF. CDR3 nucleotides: TGTGCCAGCAGTACCCGACACGGACTCACTGAAGCTTTCTTT.

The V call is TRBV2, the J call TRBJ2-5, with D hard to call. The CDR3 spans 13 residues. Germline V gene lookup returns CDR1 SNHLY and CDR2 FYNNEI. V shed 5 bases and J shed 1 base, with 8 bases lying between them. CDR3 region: CASSLTLQETQYF. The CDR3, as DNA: TGTGCCAGCAGTTTGACACTCCAAGAGACCCAGTACTTC.